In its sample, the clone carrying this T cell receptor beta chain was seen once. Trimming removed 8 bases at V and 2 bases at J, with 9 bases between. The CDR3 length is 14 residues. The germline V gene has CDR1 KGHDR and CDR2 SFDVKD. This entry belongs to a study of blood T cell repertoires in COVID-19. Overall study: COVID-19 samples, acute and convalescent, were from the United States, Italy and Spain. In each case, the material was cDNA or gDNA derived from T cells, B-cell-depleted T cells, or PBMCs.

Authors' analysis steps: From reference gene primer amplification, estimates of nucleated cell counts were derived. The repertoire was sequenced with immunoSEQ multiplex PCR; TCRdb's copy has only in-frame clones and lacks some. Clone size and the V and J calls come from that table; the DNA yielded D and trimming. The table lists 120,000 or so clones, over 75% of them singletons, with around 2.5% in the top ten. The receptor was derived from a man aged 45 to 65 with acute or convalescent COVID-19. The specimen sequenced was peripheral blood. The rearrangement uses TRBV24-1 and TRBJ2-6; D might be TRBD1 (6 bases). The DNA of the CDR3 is TGTGCCACCACGCCAGGGGCTGGGGCCAACGTCCTGACTTTC. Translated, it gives CATTPGAGANVLTF.